Detailed here is one T cell receptor (beta chain). Its antigen is still unknown. After less than twelve days in culture, the CD4+ T cells were isolated. Two doses of BNT162b2 or mRNA-1273 vaccine were administered to participants. The source of the sample is a study of vaccination effects on CD4 cells after COVID-19. Overall study context: Sampling occurred a median 72 days post second dose, range 14 to 241.

Trimming stripped 0 bases from V and 0 bases from J, with 6 bases between. The CDR3 loop spans 16 amino acids. In germline, CDR1 is MNHEY, CDR2 SVGEGT. TCRdb keeps only in-frame clones here, not all; method: immunoSEQ multiplex PCR. The repertoire has 25,000 to 35,000 clones, 74% of them found once; the top ten carry 15%. This receptor was identified in a human donor who received a COVID-19 vaccine. The chain is built from TRBV6-2 or TRBV6-3 and TRBJ2-6; no clear D gene. This specimen consisted of CD4+ T cells from PBMCs cultured without peptide, obtained after COVID-19 vaccination. The CDR3 loop is CASSYSKGSGANVLTF. The CDR3 region has the DNA TGTGCCAGCAGTTACTCGAAGGGCTCTGGGGCCAACGTCCTGACTTTC.